The sequence of this T cell receptor (beta chain) was determined in a study of CD8 T cells in Susac syndrome. TCR beta sequences were obtained from blood CD8+ and CD4+ T cells. While CD8+ and CD4+ T cells were isolated negatively, TEMRA cells were enriched by FACS. Reverse transcription of roughly 0.45 to 1 ug RNA was performed with random hexamers. Amplification of TCR beta CDR3 was carried out by immunoSEQ multiplex PCR, which covered 54 Vbeta and 13 Jbeta segments. TCRdb re-called the immunoSEQ multiplex PCR reads through MiXCR, storing one row per CDR3 protein. The sample carries some 150,000 distinct CDR3 sequences, 95% to 96% recorded once. There are 15 residues in the CDR3. V lost 5 bases, J lost 0 bases, and 6 bases stayed unmatched. Germline values: CDR1 MNHEY, CDR2 SMNVEV (reference sequence).

The chain combines TRBV27 with TRBJ2-7, with TRBD1 matching over 8 bases. Material: CD8+ T cells from PBMCs. The receptor was isolated from a human donor with multiple sclerosis. DNA of the CDR3: TGTGCCAGCAGTAGGGACAGGCGATCCTCCTACGAGCAGTACTTC. As protein: CASSRDRRSSYEQYF.